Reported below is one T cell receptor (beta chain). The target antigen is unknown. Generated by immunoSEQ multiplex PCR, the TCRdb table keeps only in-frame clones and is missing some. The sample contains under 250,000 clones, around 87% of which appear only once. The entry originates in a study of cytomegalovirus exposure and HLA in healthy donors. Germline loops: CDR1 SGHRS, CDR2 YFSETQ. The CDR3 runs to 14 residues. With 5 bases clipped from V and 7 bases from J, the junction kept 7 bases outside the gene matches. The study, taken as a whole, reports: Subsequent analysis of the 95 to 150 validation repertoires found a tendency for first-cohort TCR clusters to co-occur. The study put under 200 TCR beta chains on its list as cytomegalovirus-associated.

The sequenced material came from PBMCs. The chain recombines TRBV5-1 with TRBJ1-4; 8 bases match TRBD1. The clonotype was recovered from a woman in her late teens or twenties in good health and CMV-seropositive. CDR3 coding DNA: TGCGCCAGCAGACCGGACAGGGCTGCTGAAAAACTGTTTTTT. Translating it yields CASRPDRAAEKLFF.